This T cell receptor beta chain was obtained from a study of T cell changes during pregnancy in multiple sclerosis (dated by TCRdb to between 2018 and 2021). Background on the whole study: In women with multiple sclerosis, the researchers looked at how the T cell repertoire shifted as pregnancy progressed.

Trimmed from V: 5 bases; trimmed from J: 2 bases; junction bases lacking a gene match: 5. Including cysteine and phenylalanine, the CDR3 has 15 amino acids. CDR3 DNA is the only sequence kept; it has 45 bases, read in frame from the first base. CDR1 and CDR2, per the germline V gene, are SGHNT and YENEEA. Note on this clone: It lacks a known antigen. No much larger clone is present one base from it, and per-base qualities are unavailable.

Library construction relied on the immunoSEQ multiplex PCR assay. The table comes from immuneACCESS by way of TCRdb, which keeps in-frame sequences with V and J called. Part of the clones is missing from these tables; in studies checked, under half for an unresolved V gene and the rest for unknown reasons. The sample contains tens of thousands of clones, 85% to 95% of them found a single time. The ten largest clones represent 0.9% to 1.2% of the sample. The source is a female donor with multiple sclerosis, enrolled in a pregnancy study. The receptor chain draws on TRBV11-3 and TRBJ2-3, and 9 junction bases match TRBD1. This material consisted of peripheral blood, taken in the first trimester of pregnancy. CDR3 region: CASSSGTGFTDTQYF. The DNA is TGTGCCAGCAGCAGCGGGACAGGGTTCACAGATACGCAGTATTTT.